The 7 T cell receptor beta chains given below trace back to one sample, sequenced in a study of molecular identifiers for immune sequencing clone quantification. TCRdb processed the PCR reads anew with MiXCR; each CDR3 protein has one entry. The sample holds about 510,000 distinct CDR3 sequences; about a fifth are singletons and the top ten take under 0.85%. Sequencing was performed on naive CD8+ T cells from blood, with Jurkat cell RNA spiked in. Subset defined: FACS-sorted CD8+CD4-CCR7+CD45RA+ naive T cells. These receptors were collected from a human donor in good health. Some libraries in this study had Jurkat cell RNA spiked in.

This clonotype came up a few times. The rearrangement links TRBV9 to TRBJ2-5; the D call may be TRBD1 or TRBD2 (6 bases each). Germline values: CDR1 SGDLS, CDR2 YYNGEE. The CDR3 totals 15 residues. Deletions cut 0 bases from V and 2 bases from J, with 11 bases between. CDR3 coding DNA: TGTGCCAGCAGCGTAGGGGGGGCAAAGCAAGAGACCCAGTACTTC. Translated: CASSVGGAKQETQYF. Drawing the rest from reference TRBV9 and TRBJ2-5, the complete variable domain is DSGVTQTPKHLITATGQRVTLRCSPRSGDLSVYWYQQSLDQGLQFLIQYYNGEERAKGNILERFSAQQFPDLHSELNLSSLELGDSALYFCASSVGGAKQETQYFGPGTRLLVL.

The V call is TRBV19, the J call TRBJ2-3, with TRBD2 matching over 11 bases. Germline V gene data show CDR1 as LNHDA and CDR2 as SQIVND (reference sequence). There are 16 residues in the CDR3. With V trimmed by 7 bases and J by 1 base, 7 bases remained unmatched. CDR3 in DNA: TGTGCCAGTACCTTTCTAGCGGGGGGAGGCACAGATACGCAGTATTTT. This translates into CASTFLAGGGTDTQYF. The variable domain in full, completed from reference TRBV19 and TRBJ2-3, reads DGGITQSPKYLFRKEGQNVTLSCEQNLNHDAMYWYRQDPGQGLRLIYYSQIVNDFQKGDIAEGYSVSREKKESFPLTVTSAQKNPTAFYLCASTFLAGGGTDTQYFGPGTRLTVL.

The gene calls are TRBV2 and TRBJ1-1; D not resolved. The CDR3 runs 14 residues. V dropped 6 bases and J dropped 4 bases, with 15 bases sitting between them. Looked up from germline, CDR1 is SNHLY and CDR2 is FYNNEI. DNA for the CDR3: TGTGCCAGCAGGGCCACACCCAGGAGCACTGAAGCTTTCTTT. This gives the protein CASRATPRSTEAFF.

Ten or more counts support this clonotype. CDR3 sequence (DNA): TGCAGTGCTAGAGGGACAGGGAACTACGAGCAGTACTTC. Its protein product is CSARGTGNYEQYF. The chain has TRBV20-1 and TRBJ2-7; 8 bases are a match to TRBD1. Looked up from germline, CDR1 is DFQATT and CDR2 is SNEGSKA (reference sequence). V lost 1 base and J lost 3; bases outside the gene matches: 2. This CDR3 has 13 amino acids.

The CDR3 region is CASSIAGRGYEQYF. CDR3 DNA: TGTGCCAGTAGTATAGCGGGCAGGGGCTACGAGCAGTACTTC. The chain recombines TRBV19 with TRBJ2-7; TRBD1 might be the D (6 bases). Germline CDR1 reads LNHDA; CDR2 reads SQIVND (reference sequence). V dropped 1 base and J dropped 3 bases, with 10 bases sitting between them. The CDR3 consists of 14 residues.

The sample holds a few counts of this clonotype. The CDR3 DNA sequence: TGTGCCAGCAGCCAAGAGAGGGGTAGAAGCTCCTACGAGCAGTACTTC. It translates to CASSQERGRSSYEQYF. The V and J genes are TRBV2 and TRBJ2-7; D might be TRBD1 or TRBD2, each matching 5 bases. There are 16 residues in the CDR3. CDR1 is SNHLY and CDR2 is FYNNEI in the germline V gene. V was pared by 6 bases and J by 0 bases, with 18 bases between.

The CDR3 bases are TGCAGCGTTGAGGGGGGCGCCGGGGAGCTGTTTTTT. Its translation is CSVEGGAGELFF. The chain is built from TRBV29-1 and TRBJ2-2; D tentatively reads TRBD1 or TRBD2 (6 bases each). The CDR3 sequence is 12 residues long. Germline V gives CDR1 SQVTM, CDR2 ANQGSEA. Trimming pared 3 bases from V and 6 bases from J, leaving 8 bases between.